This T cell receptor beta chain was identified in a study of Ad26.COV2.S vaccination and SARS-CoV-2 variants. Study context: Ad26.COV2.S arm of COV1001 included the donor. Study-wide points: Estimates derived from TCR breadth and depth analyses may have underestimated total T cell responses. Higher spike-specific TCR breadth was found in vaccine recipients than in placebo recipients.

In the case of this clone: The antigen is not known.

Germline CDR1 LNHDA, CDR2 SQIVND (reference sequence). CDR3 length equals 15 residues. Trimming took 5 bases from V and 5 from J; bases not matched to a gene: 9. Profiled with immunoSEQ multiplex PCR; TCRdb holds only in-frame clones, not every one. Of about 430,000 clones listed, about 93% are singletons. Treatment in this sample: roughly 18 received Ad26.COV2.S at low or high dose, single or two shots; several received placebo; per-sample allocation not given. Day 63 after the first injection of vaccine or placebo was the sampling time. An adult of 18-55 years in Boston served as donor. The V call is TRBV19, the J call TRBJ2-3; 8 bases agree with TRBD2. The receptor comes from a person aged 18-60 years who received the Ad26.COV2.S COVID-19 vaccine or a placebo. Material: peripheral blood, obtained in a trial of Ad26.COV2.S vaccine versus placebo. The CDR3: CASSSPGRAQDTQYF. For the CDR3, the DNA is TGTGCCAGTAGTTCCCCCGGGAGGGCCCAAGATACGCAGTATTTT.